The T cell receptor (beta chain) under discussion was sequenced for a study of T cells in Graves' hyperthyroidism and ophthalmopathy. This clonotype was seen at least ten times. Antigen: not known. Study-wide results and caveats: Most thyroid clonotypes with frequency above 0.001 were detected in blood.

The CDR3 has 16 amino acids. CDR1 MNHNS and CDR2 SASEGT come from the germline V gene. Trimming removed 3 bases from V and 6 bases from J; junction bases left unmatched: 13. TCR beta CDR3 region amplification was performed from RNA transcripts. HTBI primers were used for first-round RT-PCR of the TCR CDR3. TCRdb reprocessed the multiplex PCR reads with MiXCR, giving one entry per CDR3 protein. The data show approximately 520,000 distinct CDR3 sequences, less than 25% seen once. The study defined stable Graves' hyperthyroidism as no ophthalmopathy progression within 18 months. Disease duration under 2 months; hyperthyroidism patients were aged 18 to 65. Clinical symptoms, serum thyroxine, TRAb, thyroid ultrasound and orbital computed tomography informed diagnoses.

V and J are TRBV6-1 and TRBJ1-2; 7 nucleotides line up with TRBD1. The specimen was blood. The source of this sequence is a man between 18 and 35 years old with Graves' hyperthyroidism. The CDR3: CASSDIWGQRLNGYTF. CDR3 DNA sequence: TGTGCCAGCAGTGATATTTGGGGACAGCGCCTGAATGGCTACACCTTC.